The clone carrying this T cell receptor beta chain appeared once. These data come from a study of cytomegalovirus exposure and HLA in healthy donors. The PCR contained 60 Vbeta and 13 Jbeta primers. The protocol was immunoSEQ multiplex PCR, while the TCRdb copy is restricted to in-frame clones and leaves out a portion. The sample lists about 160,000 clones; around 80% were seen once. The germline gives CDR1 SGHRS, CDR2 YFSETQ. V dropped 3 bases and J dropped 4 bases, with 8 bases sitting between them. The CDR3 length is 13 residues. This clonotype was sampled from a male donor in good health and CMV-seropositive. The chain has TRBV5-1 and TRBJ2-1; D may be TRBD2 (5 bases). The sample taken for sequencing was PBMCs. CDR3 sequence: CASSSDSYNEQFF. The CDR3 region has the DNA TGCGCCAGCAGCTCGGACTCATACAATGAGCAGTTCTTC.